This T cell receptor beta chain emerged from a study of shared clonotypes between healthy human individuals (dated by TCRdb to 2020 to 2021). For the study in its entirety: The cohort included a few men and a couple of women between 18 and 49 years of age. For each donor, CD4 naive and CD4 memory were each run on three plates, CD8 naive on two plates, and CD8 memory on one plate. To estimate repertoire size and how much clonotypes are shared between individuals, the study performed deep sequencing of blood TCR repertoires from a few healthy adults. To increase sequencing depth and limit assay-specific biases, TCR repertoire library preparation and sequencing were carried out by different laboratories using diverse techniques. Between about 0.85 and 9.5 billion PBMCs per donor were obtained by leukapheresis. What the study reported, not specific to this receptor: Sampling was limited to blood, and TCR repertoires in tissue likely differ from TCR repertoires in blood. Larger estimated clonotype richness was generally found for naive subsets than for memory subsets. The genetic and exposure-history diversity represented was limited by the small number of donors. Sharing across four donors was observed for around 5% of naive CD4, less than 4% of naive CD8, 2% to 2.5% of memory CD4, and 0.4% of memory CD8 clonotypes. Higher generation probabilities were observed for clonotypes shared by all four sorted-subset donors than for non-shared clonotypes. Pairwise subsampling led to the expectation that sequencing depth would affect the degree of clonotype sharing among donors. Rarefaction of sorted-subset datasets indicated incomplete sequencing despite the large sequencing depth.

Using the deep immunoSEQ assay, multiplex PCR amplified TCR CDR3 regions from genomic DNA. Extracted genomic DNA from each cell subset was distributed evenly across all wells of several immunoSEQ 96-well plates, and each plate was treated as a replicate. Each replicate PCR for sorted subsets received 150 to 250 ng genomic DNA, equal to about 30,000 T cell genomes. Purified libraries were quantified with a Qubit 3.0 fluorometer, sized on a Bioanalyzer 2100, and re-quantified with the KAPA Library Quantification kit. Each immunoSEQ 96-well plate was sequenced on its own single-read 150-cycle Illumina NextSeq 550 flow cell. Per the original workflow: Because the immunoSEQ output held only junctional sequences and lacked quality scores, the filtering could not match the filtering applied to full-length reads. To assign V/J genes and CDR3, sequences were annotated using PyIR, a Python wrapper for IgBLAST v1.9, with IMGT germline references. Reads were removed for weak V/J assignments (E-value above 1e-6), missing CDR3, stop codons, out-of-frame junctions, or ambiguous translated residues. V3J clonotypes were defined as sequences sharing an identical inferred V gene, J gene, and CDR3 amino acid sequence. Percentage overlap between repertoires was computed as shared unique clonotypes divided by the size of the smaller repertoire. Richness of each repertoire was evaluated using RTK rarefaction, the Chao1 estimator, and Recon v2.1 estimates of unobserved clonotypes. OLGA was used to compute generation probabilities for all TCRbeta clonotypes that the gDNA method yielded from four donors. TCRdb took over this immuneACCESS table, retaining in-frame rearrangements with V and J assigned. Such tables are incomplete; in checked studies, under half of the missing clones stem from an unresolved V gene, and the remainder is unexplained. That table gives V, J and clone size, and the DNA gave D and trimming. In all, the sample holds more than 2 million clones, and more than 90% of those were seen once. Of the sample, approximately 0.13% falls within the top ten clones.

Details on this clone: Its antigen remains unidentified. No base-level quality is on record; no much larger clone is a single base apart. Other DNA sequences in the sample encode the same CDR3.

V is cut by 4 bases and J by 5 bases, and the space between the germline ends is 8 bases. The germline V gene provides CDR1 SGHTA and CDR2 FQGTGA. The CDR3 covers 13 residues, taking in both the cysteine and the phenylalanine. The retained sequence is limited to the CDR3, 39 bases, with the frame set at the first base. The donors were healthy, HIV-negative adults who had no recently reported acute infections or vaccinations. All donors were Caucasian adults living in Nashville, Tennessee, USA. CD4+ T cells were enriched by magnetic negative selection, after which naive cells were positively selected on CD45RA and the negative fraction was taken as the memory subset. After blood collection by leukapheresis, PBMCs were isolated using Ficoll-Histopaque density gradient centrifugation and then cryopreserved in the vapor phase of liquid nitrogen. Analytical flow cytometry was used to check the purity and quantity of each magnetically sorted T cell population. From each sorted fraction, genomic DNA was isolated and quantified by UV absorbance on a Nanodrop 2000c.

The chain is made from TRBV7-3 and TRBJ2-2, with the D gene not confidently named. Sequencing input: naive CD4+ T cells sorted from blood. This specimen's cell subset or site label, per the study, means: CD45RA+ positively selected. The sequence came from a man aged 18 to 30 in good health. DNA sequence: TGTGCCAGCAGCTCCCCCAATACCGGGGAGCTGTTTTTT. Translated, it gives CASSSPNTGELFF.